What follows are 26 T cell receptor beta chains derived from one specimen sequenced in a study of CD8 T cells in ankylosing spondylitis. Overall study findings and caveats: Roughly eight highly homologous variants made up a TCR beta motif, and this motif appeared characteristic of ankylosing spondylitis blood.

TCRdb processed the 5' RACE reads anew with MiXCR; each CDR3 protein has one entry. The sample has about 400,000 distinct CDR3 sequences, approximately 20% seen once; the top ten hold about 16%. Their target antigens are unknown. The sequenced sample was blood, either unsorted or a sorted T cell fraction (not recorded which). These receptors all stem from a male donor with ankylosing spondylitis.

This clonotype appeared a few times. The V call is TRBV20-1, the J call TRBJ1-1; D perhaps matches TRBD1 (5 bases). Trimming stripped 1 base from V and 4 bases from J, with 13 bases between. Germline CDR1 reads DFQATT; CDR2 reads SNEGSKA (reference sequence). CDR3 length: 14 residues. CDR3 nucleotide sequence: TGCAGTGCTAGAGTTTCGCTGGGGCTCACTGAAGCTTTCTTT. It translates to CSARVSLGLTEAFF.

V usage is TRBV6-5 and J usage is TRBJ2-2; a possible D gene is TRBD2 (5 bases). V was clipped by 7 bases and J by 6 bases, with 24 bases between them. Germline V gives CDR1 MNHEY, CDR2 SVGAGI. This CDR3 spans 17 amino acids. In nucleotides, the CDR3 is TGTGCCAGCATGTTTGTGGCGAGAGGGCCTGGGGCCGGGGAGCTGTTTTTT. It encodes CASMFVARGPGAGELFF.

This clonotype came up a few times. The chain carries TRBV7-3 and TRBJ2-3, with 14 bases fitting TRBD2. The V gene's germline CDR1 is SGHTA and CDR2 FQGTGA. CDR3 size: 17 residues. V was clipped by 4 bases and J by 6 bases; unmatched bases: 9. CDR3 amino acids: CASSSGLAGGPVDTQYF. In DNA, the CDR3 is TGTGCCAGCAGCTCCGGACTAGCGGGAGGTCCGGTCGATACGCAGTATTTT.

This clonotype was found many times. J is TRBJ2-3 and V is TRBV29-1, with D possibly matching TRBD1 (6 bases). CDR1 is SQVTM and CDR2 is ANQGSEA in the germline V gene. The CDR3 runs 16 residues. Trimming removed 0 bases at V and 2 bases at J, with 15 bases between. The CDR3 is CSVEDRIRGTTDTQYF. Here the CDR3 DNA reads TGCAGCGTTGAAGATCGTATCAGGGGCACCACAGATACGCAGTATTTT.

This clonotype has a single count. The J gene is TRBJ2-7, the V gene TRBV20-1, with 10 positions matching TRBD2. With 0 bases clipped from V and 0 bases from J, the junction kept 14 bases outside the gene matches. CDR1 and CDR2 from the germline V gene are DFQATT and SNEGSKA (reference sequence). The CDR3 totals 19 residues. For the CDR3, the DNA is TGCAGTGCTAGAGATTATCGCGCTAGCGGGAGCGAGAGCTCCTACGAGCAGTACTTC. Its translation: CSARDYRASGSESSYEQYF.

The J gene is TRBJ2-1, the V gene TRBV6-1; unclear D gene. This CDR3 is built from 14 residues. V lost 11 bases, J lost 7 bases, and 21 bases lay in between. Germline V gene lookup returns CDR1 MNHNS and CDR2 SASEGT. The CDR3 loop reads CASNGLRLTNEQFF. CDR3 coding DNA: TGTGCCTCCAATGGTTTGCGGCTGACGAATGAGCAGTTCTTC.

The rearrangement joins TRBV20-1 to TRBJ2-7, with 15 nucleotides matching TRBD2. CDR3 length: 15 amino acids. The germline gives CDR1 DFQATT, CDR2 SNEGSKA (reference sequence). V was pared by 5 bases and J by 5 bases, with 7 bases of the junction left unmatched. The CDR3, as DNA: TGCAGTGCTTCAGGACTAGCGGGAGGGCAAGACGAGCAGTACTTC. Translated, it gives CSASGLAGGQDEQYF.

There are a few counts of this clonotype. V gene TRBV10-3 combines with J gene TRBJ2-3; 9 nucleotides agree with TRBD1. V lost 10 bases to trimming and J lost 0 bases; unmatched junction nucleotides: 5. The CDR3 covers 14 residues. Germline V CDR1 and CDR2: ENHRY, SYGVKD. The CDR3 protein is CATRQGGSTDTQYF. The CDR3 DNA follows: TGTGCCACTAGACAGGGGGGAAGCACAGATACGCAGTATTTT.

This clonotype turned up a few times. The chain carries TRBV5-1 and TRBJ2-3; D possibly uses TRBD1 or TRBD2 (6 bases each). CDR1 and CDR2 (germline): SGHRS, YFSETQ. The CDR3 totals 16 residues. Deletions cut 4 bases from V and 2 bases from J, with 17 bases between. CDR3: CASSTPRGQPTDTQYF. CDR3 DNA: TGCGCCAGCAGCACCCCACGGGGGCAGCCCACAGATACGCAGTATTTT.

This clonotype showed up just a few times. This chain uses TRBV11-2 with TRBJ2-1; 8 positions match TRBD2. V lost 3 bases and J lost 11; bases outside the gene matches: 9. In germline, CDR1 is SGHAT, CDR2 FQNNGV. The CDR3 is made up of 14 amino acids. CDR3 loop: CASSFNGRALKQFF. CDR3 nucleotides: TGTGCCAGCAGCTTTAACGGGAGGGCTCTAAAGCAGTTCTTC.

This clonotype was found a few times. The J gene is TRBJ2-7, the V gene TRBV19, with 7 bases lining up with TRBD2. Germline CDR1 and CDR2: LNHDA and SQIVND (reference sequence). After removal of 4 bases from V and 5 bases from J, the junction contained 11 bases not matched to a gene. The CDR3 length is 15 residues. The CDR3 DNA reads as TGTGCCAGTAGTACCTCTCTTGGGAGGGCCAACGAGCAGTACTTC. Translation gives CASSTSLGRANEQYF.

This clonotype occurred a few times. CDR3 residues: CASSLSSGSTYEQYF. CDR3 DNA sequence: TGCGCCAGCAGCTTGTCTAGCGGGAGTACCTACGAGCAGTACTTC. The V call is TRBV5-1, the J call TRBJ2-7, with 10 bases matching TRBD2. Per germline, CDR1 SGHRS and CDR2 YFSETQ. The CDR3 consists of 15 residues. V lost 1 base and J lost 2; bases outside the gene matches: 3.

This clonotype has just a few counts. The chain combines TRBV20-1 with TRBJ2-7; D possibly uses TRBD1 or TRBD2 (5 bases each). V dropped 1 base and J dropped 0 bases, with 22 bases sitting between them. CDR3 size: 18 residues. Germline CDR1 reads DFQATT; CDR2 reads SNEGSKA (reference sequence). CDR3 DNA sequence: TGCAGTGCTAGAGGGGGACCGGGACCAGCTCTAGACTCCTACGAGCAGTACTTC. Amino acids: CSARGGPGPALDSYEQYF.

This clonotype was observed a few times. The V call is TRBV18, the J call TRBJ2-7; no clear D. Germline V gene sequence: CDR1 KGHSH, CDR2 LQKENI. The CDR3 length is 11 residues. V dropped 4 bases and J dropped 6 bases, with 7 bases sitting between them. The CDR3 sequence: CASSRQGEQYF. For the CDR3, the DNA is TGTGCCAGCTCACGACAAGGCGAGCAGTACTTC.

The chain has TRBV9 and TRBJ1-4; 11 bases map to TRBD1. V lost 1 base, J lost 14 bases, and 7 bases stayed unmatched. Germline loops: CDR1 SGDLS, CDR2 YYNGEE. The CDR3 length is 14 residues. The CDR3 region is CASSVRDRGSRLFF. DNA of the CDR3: TGTGCCAGCAGCGTAAGGGACAGGGGGAGTCGGCTGTTTTTT.

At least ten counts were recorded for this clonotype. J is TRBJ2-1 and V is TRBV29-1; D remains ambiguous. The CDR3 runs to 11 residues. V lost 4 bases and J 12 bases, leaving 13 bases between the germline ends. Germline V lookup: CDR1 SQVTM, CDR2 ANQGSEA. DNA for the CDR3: TGCAGCGTTGTTGGTGGCTCGGGGCAGTTCTTC. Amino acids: CSVVGGSGQFF.

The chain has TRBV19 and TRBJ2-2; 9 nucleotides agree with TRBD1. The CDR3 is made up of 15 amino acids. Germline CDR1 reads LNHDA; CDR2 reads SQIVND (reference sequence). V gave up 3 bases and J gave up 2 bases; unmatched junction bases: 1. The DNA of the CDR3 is TGTGCCAGTAGTATGGGACAGGGTAACACCGGGGAGCTGTTTTTT. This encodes CASSMGQGNTGELFF.

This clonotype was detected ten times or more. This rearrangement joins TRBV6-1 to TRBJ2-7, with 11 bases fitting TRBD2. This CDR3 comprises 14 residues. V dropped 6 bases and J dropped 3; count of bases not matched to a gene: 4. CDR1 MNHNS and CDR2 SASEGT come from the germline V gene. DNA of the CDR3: TGTGCCAGCAGCCCCGGGACTAGCGGCTACGAGCAGTACTTC. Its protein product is CASSPGTSGYEQYF.

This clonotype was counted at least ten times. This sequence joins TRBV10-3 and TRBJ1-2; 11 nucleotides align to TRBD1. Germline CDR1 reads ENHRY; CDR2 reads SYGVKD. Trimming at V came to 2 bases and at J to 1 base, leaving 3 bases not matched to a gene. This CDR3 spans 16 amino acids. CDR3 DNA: TGTGCCATCAGTGAGCTGGACAGGGGGCTTAACTATGGCTACACCTTC. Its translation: CAISELDRGLNYGYTF.

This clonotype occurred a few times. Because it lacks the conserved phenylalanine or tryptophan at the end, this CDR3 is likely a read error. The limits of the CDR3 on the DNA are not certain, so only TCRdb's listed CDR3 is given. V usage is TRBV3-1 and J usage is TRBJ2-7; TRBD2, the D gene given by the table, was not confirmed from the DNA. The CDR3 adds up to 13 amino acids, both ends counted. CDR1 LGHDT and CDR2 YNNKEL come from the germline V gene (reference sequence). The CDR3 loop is CASSPGASGPETI.

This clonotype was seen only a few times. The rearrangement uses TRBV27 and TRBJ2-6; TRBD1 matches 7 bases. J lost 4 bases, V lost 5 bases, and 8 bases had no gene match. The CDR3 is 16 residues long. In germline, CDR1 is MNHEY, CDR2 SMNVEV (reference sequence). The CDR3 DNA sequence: TGTGCCAGCAGTCGTGCGACAGGGCCCGGGGCCAACGTCCTGACTTTC. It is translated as CASSRATGPGANVLTF.

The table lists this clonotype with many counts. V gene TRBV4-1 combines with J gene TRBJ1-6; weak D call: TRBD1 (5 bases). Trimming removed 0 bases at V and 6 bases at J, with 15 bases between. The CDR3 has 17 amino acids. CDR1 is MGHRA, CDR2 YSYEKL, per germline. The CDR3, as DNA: TGCGCCAGCAGCCAAGATCGTGGACGGGGGATTAATTCACCCCTCCACTTT. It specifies CASSQDRGRGINSPLHF.

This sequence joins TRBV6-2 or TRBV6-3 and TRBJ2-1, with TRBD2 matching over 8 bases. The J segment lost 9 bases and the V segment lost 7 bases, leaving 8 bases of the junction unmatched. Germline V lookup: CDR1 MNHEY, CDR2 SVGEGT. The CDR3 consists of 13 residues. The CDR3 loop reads CASTQREFTEQFF. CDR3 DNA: TGTGCCAGCACCCAGCGGGAGTTTACTGAGCAGTTCTTC.

The CDR3 reads CASSAVREGDEQYF. Written as DNA, the CDR3 is TGCGCCAGCAGCGCAGTAAGGGAAGGGGACGAGCAGTACTTC. This chain connects TRBV5-1 to TRBJ2-7; a possible D gene is TRBD1 (5 bases). Trimming took 4 bases from V and 5 from J, leaving 16 bases between them. The CDR3 length is 14 residues. Per germline, CDR1 SGHRS and CDR2 YFSETQ.

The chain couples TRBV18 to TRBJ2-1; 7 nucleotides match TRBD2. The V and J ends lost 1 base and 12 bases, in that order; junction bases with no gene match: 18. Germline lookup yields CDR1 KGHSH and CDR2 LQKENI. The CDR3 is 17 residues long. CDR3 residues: CASSPLIAGEGPGGQFF. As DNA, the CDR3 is TGTGCCAGCTCACCACTTATCGCGGGAGAGGGACCTGGTGGGCAGTTCTTC.

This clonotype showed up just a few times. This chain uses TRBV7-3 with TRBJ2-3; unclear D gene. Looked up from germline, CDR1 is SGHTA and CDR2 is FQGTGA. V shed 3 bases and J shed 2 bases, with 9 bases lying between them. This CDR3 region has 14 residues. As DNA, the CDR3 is TGTGCCAGCAGCTTCCTATCGAACACAGATACGCAGTATTTT. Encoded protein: CASSFLSNTDTQYF.